This T cell receptor (beta chain) was obtained from a study of OX40 agonist ivuxolimab in advanced cancers. Study background: Partial responses were recorded for three patients, including one with hepatocellular carcinoma and two with cutaneous melanoma. Findings and limits, study-wide: Researchers report that CD8+ T cells had, on average, more expanded clones than CD4+.

TCRdb's copy holds only in-frame clones and misses some; the assay was immunoSEQ multiplex PCR. The sample records some 69,000 clones, just over 90% being singletons. This clone has a single count. Its antigen is not identified. The ends were cut back, 9 bases at V and 5 bases at J, with 18 bases in the middle. The CDR3 is made up of 14 amino acids. Germline assignment: CDR1 SGHRS and CDR2 YFSETQ. The TCR originated in an adult with an advanced solid tumor such as melanoma, head and neck, liver or kidney cancer. V is TRBV5-1 and J is TRBJ2-1, with a possible D match to TRBD2 (6 bases). The sequences come from CD4+ or CD8+ T cells sorted from blood, collected in a trial of the OX40 agonist ivuxolimab. The chain's CDR3 is CATAIGGSNNEQFF. The CDR3 nucleotides read TGCGCCACCGCGATCGGAGGGAGTAACAATGAGCAGTTCTTC.